This T cell receptor (beta chain) was identified in a study of cytomegalovirus exposure and HLA in healthy donors. Vbeta (60) and Jbeta (13) primers were used in the PCR. Clones were sequenced by immunoSEQ multiplex PCR, and TCRdb holds only the in-frame ones, with some missing. The profile shows more than 150,000 clones, just under 80% of them singletons. Trimming took 4 bases from V and 2 from J; bases not matched to a gene: 3. The length of the CDR3 is 14 residues. CDR1 is LGHNA and CDR2 is YSLEER in the germline V gene. General observations from the study: Highly shared variants forming one cluster were likely a sequencing artifact. The study reported that TCR beta sequences accurately predicted HLA-A and HLA-B alleles in most subjects.

This clone came up once. Its specificity is unknown. The sample consisted of PBMCs. The TCR sequence derives from a woman between 45 and 60 years old in good health and CMV-seropositive. The V call is TRBV4-3, the J call TRBJ1-2; TRBD1 agrees at 8 bases. This CDR3 reads CASSPQGVNYGYTF. DNA for the CDR3: TGCGCCAGCAGCCCACAGGGGGTCAACTATGGCTACACCTTC.